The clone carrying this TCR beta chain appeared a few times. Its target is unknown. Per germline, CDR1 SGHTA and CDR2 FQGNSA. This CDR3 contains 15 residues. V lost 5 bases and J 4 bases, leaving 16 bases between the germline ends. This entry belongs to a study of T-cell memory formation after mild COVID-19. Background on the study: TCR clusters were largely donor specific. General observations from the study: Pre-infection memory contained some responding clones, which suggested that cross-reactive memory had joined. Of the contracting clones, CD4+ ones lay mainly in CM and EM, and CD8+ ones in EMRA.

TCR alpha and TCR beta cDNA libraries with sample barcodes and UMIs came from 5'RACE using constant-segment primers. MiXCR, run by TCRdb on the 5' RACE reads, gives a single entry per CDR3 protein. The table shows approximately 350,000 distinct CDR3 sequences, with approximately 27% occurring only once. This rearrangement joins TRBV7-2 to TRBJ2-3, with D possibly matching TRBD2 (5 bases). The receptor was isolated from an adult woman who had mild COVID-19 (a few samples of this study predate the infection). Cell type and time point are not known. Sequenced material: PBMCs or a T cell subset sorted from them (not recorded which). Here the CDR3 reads CASSRPERVADTQYF. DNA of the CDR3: TGTGCCAGCAGCCGCCCAGAGAGGGTGGCAGATACGCAGTATTTT.